This T cell receptor (beta chain) derives from a study of Ad26.COV2.S vaccination and SARS-CoV-2 variants. This CDR3 is built from 17 residues. V lost 1 base to trimming and J lost 6 bases, with 21 bases between them. The germline CDR1 and CDR2 sequences are SGHRS and YFSETQ. The sample's treatment: over 15 received Ad26.COV2.S at low or high dose, single or two shots; about five received placebo; per-sample allocation not given. Collection of the samples took place on day 63 after the first injection of vaccine or placebo. About this clone: Its specificity is not known.

Study results and limitations: The TCR breadth and depth analyses may have produced an underestimate of total T cell responses. People who got the vaccine or the placebo had similar non-spike TCR breadth.

Repertoires were generated with immunoSEQ multiplex PCR, while TCRdb's copy carries only in-frame clones and drops some. The sample lists 400,000 to 500,000 clones, roughly nine tenths seen once, with over 2% in the top ten. This chain links TRBV5-1 with TRBJ2-3, with D possibly TRBD2 on 7 matching bases. This specimen was peripheral blood, taken in a trial of Ad26.COV2.S vaccine versus placebo. The TCR comes from a person between 18 and 65 years old who received the Ad26.COV2.S COVID-19 vaccine or a placebo. The CDR3 bases are TGCGCCAGCAGCTTGCCGATTCTCGGGGGGCCCGCCGATACGCAGTATTTT. This encodes CASSLPILGGPADTQYF.